The sequence of this TCR beta chain was determined in a study of T cell changes during pregnancy in multiple sclerosis. The assay was immunoSEQ multiplex PCR, and TCRdb's table has in-frame clones only and misses some. The repertoire consists of 38,000 or so clones, with approximately 92% occurring once and the leading ten covering about 0.42%. This CDR3 has 15 amino acids. Germline V gives CDR1 LGHNA, CDR2 YNFKEQ. The ends were cut back, 4 bases at V and 7 bases at J, with 17 bases in the middle. The sequencing used CD4+ T cells from peripheral blood mononuclear cells, collected in the third trimester of pregnancy. The TCR was taken from a female donor with multiple sclerosis, enrolled in a pregnancy study. The J gene is TRBJ2-1, the V gene TRBV4-2; the D gene is possibly TRBD2 (6 bases). CDR3 DNA: TGTGCCAGCAGCCCCCGGTGGACTACACTTAATGAGCAGTTCTTC. Amino acids: CASSPRWTTLNEQFF.